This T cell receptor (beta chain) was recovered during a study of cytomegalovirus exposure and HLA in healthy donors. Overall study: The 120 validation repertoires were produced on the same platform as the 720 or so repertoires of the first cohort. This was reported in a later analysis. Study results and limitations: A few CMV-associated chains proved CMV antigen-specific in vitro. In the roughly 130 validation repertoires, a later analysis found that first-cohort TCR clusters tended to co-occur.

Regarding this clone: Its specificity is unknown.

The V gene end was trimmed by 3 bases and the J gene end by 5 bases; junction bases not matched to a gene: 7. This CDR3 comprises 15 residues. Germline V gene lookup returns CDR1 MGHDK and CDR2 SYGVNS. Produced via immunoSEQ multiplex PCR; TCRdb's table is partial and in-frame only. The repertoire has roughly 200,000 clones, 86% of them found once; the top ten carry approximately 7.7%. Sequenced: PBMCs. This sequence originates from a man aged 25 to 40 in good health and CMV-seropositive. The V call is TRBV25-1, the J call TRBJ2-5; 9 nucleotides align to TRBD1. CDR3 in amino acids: CASSETGQGFETQYF. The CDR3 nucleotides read TGTGCCAGCAGTGAGACGGGACAGGGCTTCGAGACCCAGTACTTC.